A single sample is the source of the 22 T cell receptor beta chains below, sequenced in a study of Graves' ophthalmopathy and Graves' hyperthyroidism. For repertoire sequencing, the TCR beta CDR3 regions were amplified from RNA transcripts. The first-round RT-PCR employed HTBI primers together with the Qiagen OneStep RT-PCR kit. A multiplex PCR was then performed as the second round. One entry per CDR3 protein results from TCRdb running MiXCR on the multiplex PCR reads. The table records 35,000 to 50,000 distinct CDR3 sequences, around half of them present only once. The specimen sequenced was peripheral blood. The receptors stem from an adult woman with stable Graves' hyperthyroidism.

This clonotype ranks as large (0.1 to 1%). The chain carries TRBV29-1 and TRBJ1-2; D is unresolved. Looked up from germline, CDR1 is SQVTM and CDR2 is ANQGSEA. The CDR3 runs 14 residues. V was clipped by 6 bases and J by 1 base, with 15 bases between them. CDR3 protein: CSVAQGALNYGYTF. For the CDR3, the DNA is TGCAGCGTGGCCCAAGGAGCGCTTAACTATGGCTACACCTTC.

The chain combines TRBV25-1 with TRBJ1-2, with D possibly being TRBD1 (5 bases). Germline V gives CDR1 MGHDK, CDR2 SYGVNS. Trimming removed 3 bases from V and 6 bases from J, with 14 bases in between. The CDR3 contains 14 residues. In nucleotides, the CDR3 is TGTGCCAGCAGTGATCCCGACAGCTTCCATGGCTACACCTTC. Its protein product is CASSDPDSFHGYTF.

V usage is TRBV5-1 and J usage is TRBJ2-7; D is perhaps TRBD1 (7 bases). V was trimmed by 0 bases and J by 5 bases, leaving 12 bases between them. Per germline, CDR1 SGHRS and CDR2 YFSETQ. The CDR3 has 14 residues. The CDR3 DNA follows: TGCGCCAGCAGCTTGGGGCAGGGGGGCGACGAGCAGTACTTC. Protein sequence: CASSLGQGGDEQYF.

This clonotype was counted at least ten times. The genes are TRBV5-1 and TRBJ2-7; a weak D match, TRBD2 (6 bases). Deletions cut 1 base from V and 2 bases from J, with 16 bases between. Germline V gene data show CDR1 as SGHRS and CDR2 as YFSETQ. This CDR3 has 16 residues. The CDR3 loop reads CASSLQRQGGTYEQYF. CDR3 DNA: TGCGCCAGCAGCTTGCAACGCCAGGGAGGAACCTACGAGCAGTACTTC. The complete variable domain, with remaining parts taken from reference TRBV5-1 and TRBJ2-7, reads KAGVTQTPRYLIKTRGQQVTLSCSPISGHRSVSWYQQTPGQGLQFLFEYFSETQRNKGNFPGRFSGRQFSNSRSEMNVSTLELGDSALYLCASSLQRQGGTYEQYFGPGTRLTVT.

The rearrangement links TRBV7-3 to TRBJ1-1; perhaps TRBD1 as D (5 bases). Germline assignment: CDR1 SGHTA and CDR2 FQGTGA. V lost 5 bases, J lost 1 base, and 8 bases lay in between. The length of the CDR3 is 13 residues. CDR3 protein: CASSRDSNTEAFF. The CDR3 DNA reads TGTGCCAGCAGCCGGGACTCGAACACTGAAGCTTTCTTT.

This clonotype was recorded many times. J is TRBJ1-1 and V is TRBV7-2, with unresolved D. This CDR3 has 13 residues. CDR1 is SGHTA, CDR2 FQGNSA, per germline. V lost 1 base to trimming and J lost 4 bases, with 7 bases between them. As DNA, the CDR3 is TGTGCCAGCAGCTTAGATGCCAGCACTGAAGCTTTCTTT. The encoded protein is CASSLDASTEAFF. Using reference TRBV7-2 and TRBJ1-1 for the parts outside the CDR3, the full variable domain is GAGVSQSPSNKVTEKGKDVELRCDPISGHTALYWYRQSLGQGLEFLIYFQGNSAPDKSGLPSDRFSAERTGGSVSTLTIQRTQQEDSAVYLCASSLDASTEAFFGQGTRLTVV.

The chain links TRBV4-1 to TRBJ2-7; D is perhaps TRBD2 (6 bases). The CDR3 spans 14 residues. Germline V CDR1 and CDR2: MGHRA, YSYEKL. The germline V and J ends were trimmed by 0 bases and 2 bases, with 8 bases remaining between them. DNA for the CDR3: TGCGCCAGCAGCCAAGATCGGGGGACCTACGAGCAGTACTTC. Its protein is CASSQDRGTYEQYF.

This clonotype has a count of ten or more. V and J are TRBV20-1 and TRBJ2-1, with TRBD1 matching 10 bases. V was pared by 6 bases and J by 9 bases, with 14 bases of the junction left unmatched. Per germline, CDR1 DFQATT and CDR2 SNEGSKA (reference sequence). This CDR3 is 15 amino acids long. The CDR3 loop reads CSAPPTGGAVLEQFF. The DNA of the CDR3 is TGCAGTGCGCCACCGACAGGGGGCGCGGTTCTTGAGCAGTTCTTC.

This clonotype was seen many times. The chain couples TRBV7-3 to TRBJ2-3, with TRBD2 matching over 8 bases. The CDR3 runs to 16 residues. J gave up 3 bases and V 5 bases, and 10 bases lay outside the gene matches. The germline V gene encodes CDR1 SGHTA and CDR2 FQGTGA. The CDR3 DNA reads TGTGCCAGCAGCATCGCGGGGGCGGGGGGAACAGATACGCAGTATTTT. This translates into CASSIAGAGGTDTQYF.

This clonotype has ten or more counts. The chain links TRBV10-3 to TRBJ1-1, with 7 bases aligning to TRBD1. The germline V gene encodes CDR1 ENHRY and CDR2 SYGVKD. The J segment lost 0 bases and the V segment lost 6 bases, leaving 7 bases of the junction unmatched. This CDR3 is 15 amino acids long. For the CDR3, the DNA is TGTGCCATCAGCACCGGGACAGCCTTGAACACTGAAGCTTTCTTT. Translation gives CAISTGTALNTEAFF.

This clonotype was counted between two and nine times. The chain carries TRBV10-3 and TRBJ1-6; 7 positions agree with TRBD1. Germline-derived CDR1 and CDR2 are ENHRY and SYGVKD. V lost 4 bases to trimming and J lost 5 bases; unmatched junction nucleotides: 5. This CDR3 has 15 residues. The DNA of the CDR3 is TGTGCCATCAGTGCATCCGGGACAGATAATTCACCCCTCCACTTT. As protein: CAISASGTDNSPLHF.

By frequency in the sample, this clonotype is medium-sized. The chain is built from TRBV29-1 and TRBJ1-1; TRBD1 matches 10 bases. This CDR3 spans 12 amino acids. Trimming cost V 0 bases and J 11 bases; bases outside gene matches: 3. Per germline, CDR1 SQVTM and CDR2 ANQGSEA. The chain's CDR3 is CSVEDGTGVAFF. Written as DNA, the CDR3 is TGCAGCGTTGAAGATGGGACAGGGGTGGCTTTCTTT.

The chain combines TRBV5-5 with TRBJ2-6, with TRBD1 as a possible D gene (5 bases). The germline V and J ends were trimmed by 0 bases and 1 base, with 5 bases remaining between them. This CDR3 spans 15 amino acids. CDR1 is SGHKS, CDR2 YYEKEE, per germline (reference sequence). CDR3 amino acids: CASSLGQSGANVLTF. The CDR3 nucleotides read TGTGCCAGCAGCTTGGGACAGTCTGGGGCCAACGTCCTGACTTTC.

This clonotype is classed as medium-sized. CDR3 protein: CASSGDGYGYTF. CDR3 DNA: TGTGCCAGCAGCGGCGACGGCTATGGCTACACCTTC. This chain uses TRBV12-3 or TRBV12-4 with TRBJ1-2; D is unclear. V gave up 6 bases and J gave up 4 bases, with 9 bases separating them. The length of the CDR3 is 12 residues.

This clonotype came up many times. CDR3 in DNA: TGCAGTGCTCTGGGGGCAGGAGTGTCCACAGATACGCAGTATTTT. Translated: CSALGAGVSTDTQYF. The rearrangement joins TRBV20-1 to TRBJ2-3; D is possibly TRBD1 (6 bases). V lost 5 bases to trimming and J lost 2 bases, with 17 bases between them. This CDR3 is 15 amino acids long. Germline V gene lookup returns CDR1 DFQATT and CDR2 SNEGSKA (reference sequence).

This clonotype appeared many times. The chain carries TRBV15 and TRBJ2-3; D gene unclear. V was pared by 7 bases and J by 7 bases, with 12 bases between. This CDR3 is 12 amino acids long. Germline V gene lookup returns CDR1 LNHNV and CDR2 YYDKDF (reference sequence). CDR3: CATNGPLYTQYF. CDR3 DNA: TGTGCCACCAACGGTCCTTTATATACGCAGTATTTT.

The CDR3 spells CSARLETSGRTYEQYF. CDR3 sequence (DNA): TGCAGTGCTAGACTCGAGACTAGCGGGAGAACGTACGAGCAGTACTTC. The chain employs TRBV20-1 and TRBJ2-7, with TRBD2 matching 12 bases. J was trimmed by 4 bases and V by 2 bases; bases with no gene match: 9. Germline V gene data show CDR1 as DFQATT and CDR2 as SNEGSKA (reference sequence). CDR3 length: 16 residues.

The rearrangement joins TRBV20-1 to TRBJ1-2; 8 bases are a match to TRBD1. V trimming: 5 bases; J trimming: 8 bases; junction bases outside the gene matches: 7. This CDR3 is 12 amino acids long. Germline CDR1 and CDR2: DFQATT and SNEGSKA (reference sequence). This chain's CDR3 is CSAGGQGRGYTF. The CDR3 bases are TGCAGTGCTGGTGGACAGGGCAGGGGCTACACCTTC.

The rearrangement links TRBV7-9 to TRBJ2-7, with D tentatively TRBD2 (5 bases). From germline, CDR1 is SEHNR and CDR2 FQNEAQ (reference sequence). Trimming removed 5 bases at V and 3 bases at J, with 23 bases between. This CDR3 spans 17 amino acids. CDR3 amino acids: CASSDPAAGGDGYEQYF. CDR3 in DNA: TGTGCCAGCAGCGACCCCGCCGCGGGCGGTGATGGCTACGAGCAGTACTTC.

In its sample, this clonotype ranks as medium-sized. The rearrangement links TRBV7-8 to TRBJ2-7; maybe TRBD2 (5 bases). CDR3 size: 13 residues. Trimming took 5 bases from V and 5 from J, leaving 13 bases between them. From germline, CDR1 is SGHVS and CDR2 FQNEAQ. The CDR3 is CASSPRDLNEQYF. CDR3 coding DNA: TGTGCCAGCAGCCCCCGGGATTTGAACGAGCAGTACTTC.

As regards this clonotype: Possible read error: a much larger clone is one base away. No conserved phenylalanine or tryptophan ends this CDR3, so it is likely a read error. The chain uses TRBV30 and TRBJ1-1; D may be TRBD1 (5 bases). Germline CDR1 and CDR2: GTSNPN and SVGIG (reference sequence). This CDR3 has 12 residues. Trimming took off 8 bases at V and 3 bases at J, with 13 bases between the two ends. CDR3 loop: CAGSMGHTEAFL. Here the CDR3 DNA reads TGTGCCGGTTCGATGGGACACACTGAAGCTTTCCTT.

This clonotype was seen at least ten times. The CDR3 is CASTQGRNYGYTF. The CDR3 nucleotides read TGTGCCAGCACCCAGGGACGGAACTATGGCTACACCTTC. V is TRBV9 and J is TRBJ1-2; possibly TRBD1 for D (5 bases). The germline CDR1 and CDR2 sequences are SGDLS and YYNGEE. CDR3 length: 13 amino acids. The V gene lost 6 bases and the J gene lost 2 bases, with 11 bases spanning the gap.